This T cell receptor beta chain was sequenced in a study of beta chain features in type 1 diabetes. Findings and caveats of the study: Still unanswered here is whether HLA type influences TCRB rearrangement. Naive, central memory and regulatory TCRB repertoires appeared more similar among patients than healthy donors.

This clone was picked up a small number of times. Its antigen remains unidentified. Reverse transcription of all isolated RNA meant that expressed TCRB transcripts were sequenced. TCRdb keeps only in-frame clones here, not all; method: immunoSEQ multiplex PCR. The sample lists more than 120,000 clones, over 9.5% occurring once. V was trimmed by 3 bases and J by 7 bases, leaving 4 bases between them. This CDR3 has 12 amino acids. From germline, CDR1 is SGHTA and CDR2 FQGNSA. The sequence derives from a man younger than 30 in good health. The chain recombines TRBV7-2 with TRBJ1-6; D gene uncertain. Sequenced sample: naive CD4+ T cells from blood. CDR3: CASSFPNSPLHF. The CDR3 DNA reads TGTGCCAGCAGCTTTCCGAATTCACCCCTCCACTTT.